The rows below give T cell receptor beta chains drawn from one sample of a study of human T cells and chemical hapten exposure. In TCRdb, the 5' RACE reads were re-called with MiXCR into one record per CDR3 protein. The sample has some 150,000 distinct CDR3 sequences; around 4.4% are singletons. The receptors stem from a female donor in good health. Both conserved end residues are part of each CDR3. D genes are given only for firm matches. The listing skips clone size in some rows; elsewhere it reads once, few, many or a size class.

V gene: TRBV29-1; J gene: TRBJ1-5; D gene: -; clone size: many; CDR3 protein: CSVEVGLHQPQHF; CDR3 DNA: TGCAGCGTTGAAGTGGGCCTGCATCAGCCCCAGCATTTT
V gene: TRBV18; J gene: TRBJ2-5; D gene: -; clone size: -; CDR3 protein: CASSPQGGRVETQYF; CDR3 DNA: TGTGCCAGCTCACCACAGGGCGGTCGAGTGGAGACCCAGTACTTC
V gene: TRBV7-9; J gene: TRBJ2-5; D gene: -; clone size: many; CDR3 protein: CASSLRGVAEEETQYF; CDR3 DNA: TGTGCCAGCAGCCTCCGAGGGGTAGCGGAGGAAGAGACCCAGTACTTC
V gene: TRBV6-5; J gene: TRBJ1-1; D gene: TRBD1; clone size: few; CDR3 protein: CASGSDRGNTEAFF; CDR3 DNA: TGTGCCAGCGGATCGGACAGGGGGAACACTGAAGCTTTCTTT
V gene: TRBV5-1; J gene: TRBJ2-7; D gene: -; clone size: few; CDR3 protein: CASSQTLGDGYEQYF; CDR3 DNA: TGCGCCAGCAGCCAGACCCTCGGAGACGGCTACGAGCAGTACTTC
V gene: TRBV27; J gene: TRBJ1-5; D gene: -; clone size: many; CDR3 protein: CASSFSGPNQPQHF; CDR3 DNA: TGTGCCAGCAGTTTCTCCGGACCCAATCAGCCCCAGCATTTT
V gene: TRBV29-1; J gene: TRBJ2-1; D gene: TRBD2; clone size: many; CDR3 protein: CSVGTSGGYNEQFF; CDR3 DNA: TGCAGCGTTGGGACTAGCGGGGGCTACAATGAGCAGTTCTTC
V gene: TRBV4-2; J gene: TRBJ2-2; D gene: TRBD2; clone size: many; CDR3 protein: CASSQESGLAGARTGELFF; CDR3 DNA: TGTGCCAGCAGCCAAGAGTCGGGACTAGCGGGCGCGCGGACCGGGGAGCTGTTTTTT
V gene: TRBV28; J gene: TRBJ1-5; D gene: TRBD1; clone size: many; CDR3 protein: CASSLGAGTGGGNQPQHF; CDR3 DNA: TGTGCCAGCAGTTTAGGGGCTGGGACAGGGGGCGGCAATCAGCCCCAGCATTTT
V gene: TRBV2; J gene: TRBJ1-2; D gene: -; clone size: many; CDR3 protein: CASSVYRDGYTF; CDR3 DNA: TGTGCCAGCAGTGTATACAGGGACGGCTACACCTTC
V gene: TRBV12-3/TRBV12-4; J gene: TRBJ1-4; D gene: TRBD1; clone size: many; CDR3 protein: CASRRGQGATNEKLFF; CDR3 DNA: TGTGCCAGCAGGCGAGGACAGGGGGCAACTAATGAAAAACTGTTTTTT
V gene: TRBV7-9; J gene: TRBJ1-1; D gene: -; clone size: -; CDR3 protein: CASSPTREEAFF; CDR3 DNA: TGTGCCAGCAGCCCAACCAGGGAGGAAGCTTTCTTT
V gene: TRBV12-3/TRBV12-4; J gene: TRBJ1-6; D gene: TRBD1; clone size: many; CDR3 protein: CASSSQGTDYNSPLHF; CDR3 DNA: TGTGCCAGCAGTTCCCAAGGGACAGACTATAATTCACCCCTCCACTTT
V gene: TRBV11-2; J gene: TRBJ1-4; D gene: -; clone size: many; CDR3 protein: CASSLGRTGGEKLFF; CDR3 DNA: TGTGCCAGCAGCTTAGGTCGGACCGGGGGTGAAAAACTGTTTTTT
V gene: TRBV11-1; J gene: TRBJ2-2; D gene: -; clone size: many; CDR3 protein: CASSEIGSRLFF; CDR3 DNA: TGTGCCAGCAGCGAAATTGGATCACGGCTGTTTTTT
V gene: TRBV6-1; J gene: TRBJ1-5; D gene: TRBD1; clone size: many; CDR3 protein: CASSDSGGGQPQHF; CDR3 DNA: TGTGCCAGCAGTGATTCAGGGGGCGGCCAGCCCCAGCATTTT
V gene: TRBV29-1; J gene: TRBJ2-5; D gene: TRBD1; clone size: few; CDR3 protein: CSVERQGGETQYF; CDR3 DNA: TGCAGCGTTGAAAGACAGGGGGGAGAGACCCAGTACTTC
V gene: TRBV28; J gene: TRBJ1-1; D gene: -; clone size: many; CDR3 protein: CASSLSGVWGTEAFF; CDR3 DNA: TGTGCCAGCAGTTTATCCGGTGTGTGGGGCACTGAAGCTTTCTTT
V gene: TRBV7-9; J gene: TRBJ1-2; D gene: -; clone size: -; CDR3 protein: CASSLVGAGYTF; CDR3 DNA: TGTGCCAGCAGCTTAGTAGGGGCTGGCTACACCTTC
V gene: TRBV7-9; J gene: TRBJ2-1; D gene: -; clone size: -; CDR3 protein: CASSTATPLGTYNEQFF; CDR3 DNA: TGTGCCAGCAGCACCGCTACCCCACTAGGCACCTACAATGAGCAGTTCTTC
V gene: TRBV27; J gene: TRBJ2-3; D gene: -; clone size: many; CDR3 protein: CASSSYKDYRDTQYF; CDR3 DNA: TGTGCCAGCAGTTCGTATAAGGATTACAGAGATACGCAGTATTTT
V gene: TRBV7-2; J gene: TRBJ2-2; D gene: -; clone size: many; CDR3 protein: CASSLESRLETGELFF; CDR3 DNA: TGTGCCAGCAGCTTAGAGTCCAGGCTTGAAACCGGGGAGCTGTTTTTT
V gene: TRBV27; J gene: TRBJ1-5; D gene: -; clone size: -; CDR3 protein: CASSGWGGGDQPQHF; CDR3 DNA: TGTGCCAGCAGCGGATGGGGCGGTGGGGATCAGCCCCAGCATTTT
V gene: TRBV4-2; J gene: TRBJ1-1; D gene: -; clone size: many; CDR3 protein: CASTMTGTNTEAFF; CDR3 DNA: TGTGCCAGCACCATGACCGGAACGAACACTGAAGCTTTCTTT
V gene: TRBV5-6; J gene: TRBJ2-5; D gene: TRBD2; clone size: many; CDR3 protein: CASSLVAGGLRSETQYF; CDR3 DNA: TGTGCCAGCAGCTTGGTGGCGGGGGGGCTCAGATCGGAGACCCAGTACTTC
V gene: TRBV20-1; J gene: TRBJ1-5; D gene: -; clone size: many; CDR3 protein: CSARGPPPRDGGQPQHF; CDR3 DNA: TGCAGTGCTAGAGGCCCACCCCCCCGGGACGGCGGGCAGCCCCAGCATTTT
V gene: TRBV7-2; J gene: TRBJ2-1; D gene: TRBD2; clone size: many; CDR3 protein: CASSLGASSGGHNEQFF; CDR3 DNA: TGTGCCAGCAGCTTAGGCGCGTCTAGCGGGGGCCACAATGAGCAGTTCTTC
V gene: TRBV6-2/TRBV6-3; J gene: TRBJ1-1; D gene: -; clone size: many; CDR3 protein: CASSYPSPEAFF; CDR3 DNA: TGTGCCAGCAGTTACCCGTCACCTGAAGCTTTCTTT
V gene: TRBV12-3/TRBV12-4; J gene: TRBJ1-5; D gene: -; clone size: many; CDR3 protein: CASSLRGGSNQPQHF; CDR3 DNA: TGTGCCAGCAGTTTACGAGGGGGGAGCAATCAGCCCCAGCATTTT
V gene: TRBV28; J gene: TRBJ1-5; D gene: TRBD1; clone size: many; CDR3 protein: CASSLGQGARGNQPQHF; CDR3 DNA: TGTGCCAGCAGTTTAGGGCAGGGGGCCCGTGGCAATCAGCCCCAGCATTTT
V gene: TRBV9; J gene: TRBJ2-1; D gene: TRBD2; clone size: -; CDR3 protein: CASSVLAGGPSEQFF; CDR3 DNA: TGTGCCAGCAGCGTGCTAGCGGGGGGGCCGAGTGAGCAGTTCTTC
V gene: TRBV27; J gene: TRBJ2-3; D gene: TRBD1; clone size: many; CDR3 protein: CASSPILGQGPSTDTQYF; CDR3 DNA: TGTGCCAGCAGTCCAATATTAGGACAGGGACCTAGCACAGATACGCAGTATTTT
V gene: TRBV5-1; J gene: TRBJ2-3; D gene: -; clone size: -; CDR3 protein: CASSRGTEDTQYF; CDR3 DNA: TGCGCCAGCAGCCGCGGGACAGAAGATACGCAGTATTTT
V gene: TRBV7-8; J gene: TRBJ1-4; D gene: -; clone size: many; CDR3 protein: CASSPEATNEKLFF; CDR3 DNA: TGTGCCAGCAGCCCGGAGGCAACTAATGAAAAACTGTTTTTT
V gene: TRBV12-3/TRBV12-4; J gene: TRBJ2-3; D gene: TRBD2; clone size: many; CDR3 protein: CASRGGWVAGGPTDTQYF; CDR3 DNA: TGTGCCAGCAGAGGGGGGTGGGTAGCGGGGGGGCCCACAGATACGCAGTATTTT
V gene: TRBV30; J gene: TRBJ2-3; D gene: -; clone size: many; CDR3 protein: CAWSVRGTDTQYF; CDR3 DNA: TGTGCCTGGAGTGTACGGGGCACAGATACGCAGTATTTT
V gene: TRBV20-1; J gene: TRBJ1-6; D gene: -; clone size: many; CDR3 protein: CSAREGGRSSPLHF; CDR3 DNA: TGCAGTGCTAGAGAGGGGGGAAGAAGTTCACCCCTCCACTTT
V gene: TRBV6-6; J gene: TRBJ1-6; D gene: TRBD1; clone size: many; CDR3 protein: CASSSTGDNSPLHF; CDR3 DNA: TGTGCCAGCAGTTCCACAGGGGATAATTCACCCCTCCACTTT
V gene: TRBV7-9; J gene: TRBJ1-1; D gene: TRBD1; clone size: many; CDR3 protein: CASSVGQMNTEAFF; CDR3 DNA: TGTGCCAGCAGCGTGGGACAGATGAACACTGAAGCTTTCTTT
V gene: TRBV6-2/TRBV6-3; J gene: TRBJ1-5; D gene: -; clone size: many; CDR3 protein: CASNGARQPQHF; CDR3 DNA: TGTGCCAGCAACGGGGCGAGGCAGCCCCAGCATTTT
V gene: TRBV6-2/TRBV6-3; J gene: TRBJ1-2; D gene: TRBD1; clone size: many; CDR3 protein: CASSRNGQGIGYTF; CDR3 DNA: TGTGCCAGCAGCCGAAACGGACAGGGGATTGGCTACACCTTC
V gene: TRBV12-3/TRBV12-4; J gene: TRBJ2-4; D gene: -; clone size: many; CDR3 protein: CASSLGGSTARGRGQYF; CDR3 DNA: TGTGCCAGCAGTTTAGGAGGTTCAACCGCCCGCGGCCGCGGTCAGTACTTC
V gene: TRBV28; J gene: TRBJ2-7; D gene: TRBD2; clone size: many; CDR3 protein: CASSLRRLADPEEQYF; CDR3 DNA: TGTGCCAGCAGTTTAAGGAGACTAGCGGACCCGGAGGAGCAGTACTTC
V gene: TRBV4-2; J gene: TRBJ1-2; D gene: -; clone size: medium-sized; CDR3 protein: CASASNLEQGGYTF; CDR3 DNA: TGTGCCAGCGCTTCCAACCTGGAGCAGGGAGGCTACACCTTC